This T cell receptor beta chain was identified in a study of technical replicates of blood from a few donors. The CDR3 runs to 16 residues. The V gene's germline CDR1 is ENHRY and CDR2 SYGVKD. V gave up 2 bases and J gave up 0 bases, with 10 bases separating them. Assay: immunoSEQ multiplex PCR; the TCRdb copy retains only in-frame clones and omits some. The data show tens of thousands of clones, roughly nine tenths seen once. The chain recombines TRBV10-3 with TRBJ2-2, with a possible D match to TRBD1 (6 bases). The sequenced sample was T cells isolated from PBMCs. This TCR derives from a human donor in good health. The CDR3 loop is CAISELGQTNTGELFF. The DNA of the CDR3 is TGTGCCATCAGTGAGCTAGGACAGACGAACACCGGGGAGCTGTTTTTT.